These 21 T cell receptor beta chains came from one sample sequenced in a study of shared clonotypes between healthy human individuals. Assay used: immunoSEQ multiplex PCR; TCRdb lists only in-frame clones, some missing. The sample has under 600,000 clones; less than 98% are singletons. Sequenced: naive CD4+ T cells sorted from blood. Subset defined: CD45RA+ positively selected. The receptors were gathered from a woman between 25 and 40 years old in good health.

As concerns this clone: Different DNA sequences within this sample yield the same CDR3. The chain has TRBV5-1 and TRBJ1-2, with D hard to call. Germline CDR1 and CDR2: SGHRS and YFSETQ. Trimming took off 0 bases at V and 2 bases at J, with 5 bases between the two ends. The CDR3 runs to 13 residues. The CDR3 nucleotides read TGCGCCAGCAGCTTGGGAGGGAACTATGGCTACACCTTC. As protein: CASSLGGNYGYTF.

The chain has TRBV30 and TRBJ1-1, with 7 bases matching TRBD1. Germline V CDR1 and CDR2: GTSNPN, SVGIG (reference sequence). The ends lost 5 bases at V and 2 bases at J; junction bases unmatched: 8. The CDR3 runs 14 residues. CDR3 region: CAWDPGQRNTEAFF. CDR3 bases: TGTGCCTGGGATCCGGGACAGCGAAACACTGAAGCTTTCTTT.

The chain links TRBV28 to TRBJ1-5; D might be TRBD1 (5 bases). Looked up from germline, CDR1 is MDHEN and CDR2 is SYDVKM. V was clipped by 6 bases and J by 5 bases, with 17 bases between them. The CDR3 covers 15 residues. The CDR3: CASSPGGNVHQPQHF. DNA for the CDR3: TGTGCCAGCAGCCCCGGGGGAAATGTCCATCAGCCCCAGCATTTT.

The rearrangement joins TRBV6-5 to TRBJ1-5, with D uncertain. Looked up from germline, CDR1 is MNHEY and CDR2 is SVGAGI. V lost 3 bases and J lost 12, with 15 bases in between. The CDR3 totals 13 residues. CDR3 in amino acids: CASSYRVAQDQHF. The CDR3 nucleotides read TGTGCCAGCAGTTATCGGGTGGCGCAGGACCAGCATTTT.

The rearrangement uses TRBV27 and TRBJ2-7, with TRBD2 matching over 10 bases. Germline CDR1 and CDR2: MNHEY and SMNVEV (reference sequence). There are 17 residues in the CDR3. The J segment lost 2 bases and the V segment lost 3 bases, leaving 10 bases of the junction unmatched. In nucleotides, the CDR3 is TGTGCCAGCAGTTTTAACGCGGCTAGCGGGAGTCCCTACGAGCAGTACTTC. This codes for CASSFNAASGSPYEQYF.

The chain combines TRBV11-2 with TRBJ2-6; 7 positions match TRBD1. CDR1 is SGHAT, CDR2 FQNNGV, per germline. The CDR3 totals 19 residues. With 1 base clipped from V and 0 bases from J, the junction kept 9 bases outside the gene matches. In DNA form, the CDR3 reads TGTGCCAGCAGCTTAGGCATCGTGACAGGGCGCTCTGGGGCCAACGTCCTGACTTTC. As protein: CASSLGIVTGRSGANVLTF.

The chain has TRBV18 and TRBJ2-1; D may be TRBD1 (5 bases). Germline V gives CDR1 KGHSH, CDR2 LQKENI. The germline V and J ends were trimmed by 5 bases and 7 bases, with 24 bases remaining between them. The CDR3 length is 17 residues. CDR3 amino acids: CASSSSQVVRLGNEQFF. DNA for the CDR3: TGTGCCAGCTCATCGTCACAGGTGGTTCGCCTCGGGAATGAGCAGTTCTTC.

V gene TRBV5-6 combines with J gene TRBJ2-3; unclear D gene. Trimming removed 0 bases from V and 1 base from J, with 6 bases in between. This CDR3 contains 14 residues. Germline V gene data show CDR1 as SGHDT and CDR2 as YYEEEE. The CDR3 DNA follows: TGTGCCAGCAGCTTGGCCGCCGGCACAGATACGCAGTATTTT. Protein: CASSLAAGTDTQYF.

The chain carries TRBV27 and TRBJ2-2; TRBD2 aligns across 7 bases. Per the germline V gene, CDR1 is MNHEY and CDR2 is SMNVEV (reference sequence). V lost 4 bases and J lost 6; bases outside the gene matches: 14. CDR3 size: 17 residues. CDR3 in DNA: TGTGCCAGCAGTTCCCCGCTGGCGGGAGTTTCGGCCGGGGAGCTGTTTTTT. Protein product: CASSSPLAGVSAGELFF.

CDR3 loop: CASSSGTGPYEQYF. The CDR3 nucleotides read TGTGCCAGCAGTTCCGGGACAGGGCCATACGAGCAGTACTTC. This chain links TRBV11-2 with TRBJ2-5, with 9 bases identical to TRBD1. The DNA end favors TRBJ2-7, so the J call may be wrong. CDR1 and CDR2 (germline): SGHAT, FQNNGV. The CDR3 is made up of 14 amino acids.

The chain carries TRBV10-3 and TRBJ1-5; a weak D match, TRBD1 (5 bases). The CDR3 is 15 residues long. CDR1 and CDR2 from the germline V gene are ENHRY and SYGVKD. Trimming removed 4 bases at V and 4 bases at J, with 14 bases between. The CDR3 DNA sequence: TGTGCCATCAGTGGGAGGGACGGACGGAATCAGCCCCAGCATTTT. This gives the protein CAISGRDGRNQPQHF.

V gene TRBV7-9 combines with J gene TRBJ1-1; D is ambiguous. Germline CDR1 reads SEHNR; CDR2 reads FQNEAQ (reference sequence). The CDR3 length is 14 residues. Trimming took off 3 bases at V and 1 base at J, with 9 bases between the two ends. CDR3 amino acids: CASSLERENTEAFF. The CDR3 DNA is TGTGCCAGCAGCTTGGAACGAGAGAACACTGAAGCTTTCTTT.

In its sample, this clone was seen once. The chain combines TRBV2 with TRBJ2-7; 11 bases fit TRBD2. This CDR3 contains 14 residues. Germline V gene lookup returns CDR1 SNHLY and CDR2 FYNNEI. The V gene end was trimmed by 6 bases and the J gene end by 3 bases; junction bases not matched to a gene: 4. CDR3 residues: CASRTGLADYEQYF. The CDR3 bases are TGTGCCAGCAGAACGGGACTAGCGGACTACGAGCAGTACTTC. The full variable domain, its missing parts supplied by reference TRBV2 and TRBJ2-7, is EPEVTQTPSHQVTQMGQEVILRCVPISNHLYFYWYRQILGQKVEFLVSFYNNEISEKSEIFDDQFSVERPDGSNFTLKIRSTKLEDSAMYFCASRTGLADYEQYFGPGTRLTVT.

The chain couples TRBV13 to TRBJ2-7; 7 bases align to TRBD2. Germline loops: CDR1 PRHDT, CDR2 FYEKMQ (reference sequence). This CDR3 region has 15 residues. V dropped 7 bases and J dropped 4; count of bases not matched to a gene: 13. The CDR3 loop reads CASTPRGSGFYEQYF. The CDR3 DNA reads TGTGCCAGCACCCCCCGAGGTAGCGGGTTTTACGAGCAGTACTTC.

The chain carries TRBV5-7 and TRBJ2-7; D is perhaps TRBD1 (5 bases). Being an ORF, TRBV5-7 has a function that is uncertain. The CDR3 spans 15 residues. Trimming removed 3 bases at V and 2 bases at J, with 15 bases between. CDR3 residues: CASSSAHVGPYEQYF. CDR3 DNA: TGTGCCAGCAGCTCCGCCCACGTGGGGCCCTACGAGCAGTACTTC.

J is TRBJ1-5 and V is TRBV6-4, with D unresolved. The germline V gene encodes CDR1 MRHNA and CDR2 SNTAGT. V gave up 7 bases and J gave up 2 bases, with 21 bases separating them. There are 17 residues in the CDR3. The chain's CDR3 is CASKGSVRVRCNQPQHF. The CDR3 coding sequence is TGTGCCAGCAAAGGGTCGGTGAGGGTTAGGTGCAATCAGCCCCAGCATTTT.

The chain recombines TRBV13 with TRBJ2-5; TRBD2 matches 9 bases. The CDR3 covers 15 residues. From germline, CDR1 is PRHDT and CDR2 FYEKMQ (reference sequence). Trimming cost V 6 bases and J 4 bases; bases outside gene matches: 9. CDR3 DNA sequence: TGTGCCAGCAGTACCGCTAGCGGGACCGGAGAGACCCAGTACTTC. Amino acid sequence: CASSTASGTGETQYF.

V is TRBV15 and J is TRBJ1-5; TRBD1 matches 10 bases. V was pared by 7 bases and J by 11 bases, with 14 bases of the junction left unmatched. The CDR3 extends over 15 amino acids. CDR1 is LNHNV, CDR2 YYDKDF, per germline (reference sequence). Here the CDR3 DNA reads TGTGCCACCACCCAAACCGGGACAGGGGACACGGCCCAGCATTTT. Translation: CATTQTGTGDTAQHF.

The chain links TRBV14 to TRBJ2-2; 10 bases align to TRBD1. V shed 4 bases and J 0 bases; nucleotides not matched to a gene: 8. This CDR3 spans 18 amino acids. Looked up from germline, CDR1 is SGHDN and CDR2 is FVKESK. This chain's CDR3 is CASSLLRDRGTNTGELFF. The CDR3 DNA is TGTGCCAGCAGCCTTCTCCGGGACAGGGGTACGAACACCGGGGAGCTGTTTTTT.

This sequence joins TRBV10-2 and TRBJ2-7, with TRBD2 matching over 13 bases. This CDR3 comprises 15 residues. Trimming at V came to 5 bases and at J to 2 bases, leaving 3 bases not matched to a gene. The germline V gene encodes CDR1 WSHSY and CDR2 SAAADI. CDR3 residues: CASSRGTSGTYEQYF. The CDR3 DNA sequence: TGCGCCAGCAGTCGCGGGACTAGCGGGACCTACGAGCAGTACTTC.

The rearrangement links TRBV13 to TRBJ2-3; TRBD1 might be the D (5 bases). The CDR3 sequence is 15 residues long. The ends were cut back, 2 bases at V and 3 bases at J, with 12 bases in the middle. The germline V gene encodes CDR1 PRHDT and CDR2 FYEKMQ (reference sequence). The CDR3, as DNA: TGTGCCAGCAGCTTACGGCAATCAGGGACAGATACGCAGTATTTT. Translated, it gives CASSLRQSGTDTQYF. Full variable domain (remainder filled in from reference TRBV13 and TRBJ2-3): AAGVIQSPRHLIKEKRETATLKCYPIPRHDTVYWYQQGPGQDPQFLISFYEKMQSDKGSIPDRFSAQQFSDYHSELNMSSLELGDSALYFCASSLRQSGTDTQYFGPGTRLTVL.